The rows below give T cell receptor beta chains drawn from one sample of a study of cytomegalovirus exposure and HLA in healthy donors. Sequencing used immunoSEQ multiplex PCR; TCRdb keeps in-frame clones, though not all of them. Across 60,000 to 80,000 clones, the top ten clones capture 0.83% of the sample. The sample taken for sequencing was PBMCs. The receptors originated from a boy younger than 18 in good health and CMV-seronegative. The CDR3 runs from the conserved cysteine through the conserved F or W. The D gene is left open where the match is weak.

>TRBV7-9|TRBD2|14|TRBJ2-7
CAIDQPAGAYEQYF
TGTGCCATCGACCAACCAGCGGGAGCCTACGAGCAGTACTTC
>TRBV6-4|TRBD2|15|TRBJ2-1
CASSVNGGMGNEQFF
TGTGCCAGCAGTGTAAACGGGGGGATGGGTAATGAGCAGTTCTTC
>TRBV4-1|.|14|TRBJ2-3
CASSLRLGTDTQYF
TGCGCCAGCAGCTTACGACTCGGCACAGATACGCAGTATTTT
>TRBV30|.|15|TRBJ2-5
CAWMPRMSGQETQYF
TGTGCCTGGATGCCCCGGATGAGCGGCCAAGAGACCCAGTACTTC
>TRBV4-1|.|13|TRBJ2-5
CASSQERRETQYF
TGCGCCAGCAGCCAAGAGCGGCGGGAGACCCAGTACTTC
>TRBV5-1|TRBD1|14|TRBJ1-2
CASSFGQGNYGYTF
TGCGCCAGCAGCTTCGGACAGGGGAACTATGGCTACACCTTC
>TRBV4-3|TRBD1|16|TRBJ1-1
CASSQDLQGAWTEAFF
TGCGCCAGCAGCCAAGATCTGCAGGGGGCTTGGACTGAAGCTTTCTTT
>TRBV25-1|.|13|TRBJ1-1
CASSARGRPEAFF
TGTGCCAGCAGTGCCCGAGGGCGCCCTGAAGCTTTCTTT
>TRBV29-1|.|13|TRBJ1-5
CSVRERSNQPQHF
TGCAGCGTCCGGGAAAGGAGCAATCAGCCCCAGCATTTT
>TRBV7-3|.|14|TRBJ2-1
CASSLTGEWNEQFF
TGTGCCAGCAGCTTAACCGGGGAGTGGAATGAGCAGTTCTTC
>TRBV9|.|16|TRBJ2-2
CASSVRGWGDTGELFF
TGTGCCAGCAGCGTCCGGGGGTGGGGTGACACCGGGGAGCTGTTTTTT
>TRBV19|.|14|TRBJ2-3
CASSIAQGFDTQYF
TGTGCCAGTAGTATAGCACAGGGTTTTGATACGCAGTATTTT
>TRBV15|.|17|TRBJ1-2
CATSRDPFYSGNYGYTF
TGTGCCACCAGCAGAGATCCCTTTTACTCGGGTAACTATGGCTACACCTTC
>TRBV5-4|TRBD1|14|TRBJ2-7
CASSLGQGGYEQYF
TGTGCCAGCAGCTTGGGACAGGGGGGGTACGAGCAGTACTTC
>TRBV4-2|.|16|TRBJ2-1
CASSQQSGQLYNEQFF
TGTGCCAGCAGCCAACAATCGGGACAACTATACAATGAGCAGTTCTTC
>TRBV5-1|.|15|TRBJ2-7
CASSEWDKVGDEQYF
TGCGCCAGCAGCGAATGGGACAAGGTAGGCGACGAGCAGTACTTC
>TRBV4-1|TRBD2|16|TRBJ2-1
CASSQVGPGGPNEQFF
TGCGCCAGCAGCCAAGTCGGGCCGGGGGGGCCGAATGAGCAGTTCTTC
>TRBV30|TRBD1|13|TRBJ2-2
CAWTGGRAGELFF
TGTGCCTGGACAGGGGGTCGGGCCGGGGAGCTGTTTTTT
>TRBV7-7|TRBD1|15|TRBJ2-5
CASSPGQGRKETQYF
TGTGCCAGCAGCCCCGGACAGGGGAGGAAAGAGACCCAGTACTTC
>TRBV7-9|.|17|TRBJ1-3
CASSQDSWTVGGNTIYF
TGTGCCAGCAGCCAGGACAGCTGGACAGTGGGCGGAAACACCATATATTTT
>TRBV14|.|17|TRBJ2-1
CASSNRPAFSSYNEQFF
TGTGCCAGCAGTAATCGTCCAGCGTTCAGCTCCTACAATGAGCAGTTCTTC
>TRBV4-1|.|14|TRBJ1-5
CASSSPGAIRPQHF
TGCGCCAGCAGCAGCCCGGGAGCCATCAGGCCCCAGCATTTT